These 12 T cell receptor beta chains were sequenced from one sample in a study of early T cells in non-severe SARS-CoV-2 infection. TCRdb analysed the 5' RACE reads with MiXCR anew, one entry per CDR3 protein. The sample lists tens of thousands of distinct CDR3 sequences, roughly 10% seen once, with about 6% in the top ten. The sample was whole blood, taken at baseline. These receptors all stem from an adult who was a healthcare worker with PCR-confirmed SARS-CoV-2 infection or an uninfected control (not recorded which).

In its sample, this clonotype was seen many times. The V gene is TRBV13, the J gene TRBJ1-4, with 8 bases matching TRBD1. The CDR3 totals 14 residues. Germline lookup yields CDR1 PRHDT and CDR2 FYEKMQ (reference sequence). V gave up 5 bases and J gave up 3 bases; unmatched junction bases: 2. The CDR3 spells CASSPTGANEKLFF. DNA of the CDR3: TGTGCCAGCAGCCCGACAGGGGCTAATGAAAAACTGTTTTTT.

This clonotype was detected a few times. The CDR3 DNA sequence: TGTGCCAGCAGCTCCGGATCTCACTCGGGACAGGGGAGAAAACTGTTTTTT. This translates into CASSSGSHSGQGRKLFF. This sequence joins TRBV7-2 and TRBJ1-4, with 10 bases identical to TRBD1. This CDR3 comprises 17 residues. Germline V gene sequence: CDR1 SGHTA, CDR2 FQGNSA. V lost 4 bases, J lost 10 bases, and 15 bases stayed unmatched.

This clonotype was picked up many times. V and J are TRBV11-2 and TRBJ2-6; tentative D call: TRBD1 (6 bases). The CDR3 covers 16 residues. The V gene lost 4 bases and the J gene lost 2 bases, with 12 bases spanning the gap. Germline assignment: CDR1 SGHAT and CDR2 FQNNGV. The CDR3 DNA is TGTGCCAGCAGCTCCTACAGGGACCCTGGGGCCAACGTCCTGACTTTC. Encoded protein: CASSSYRDPGANVLTF.

The chain is built from TRBV12-3 or TRBV12-4 and TRBJ1-3; unclear D gene. The CDR3 is 14 residues long. V lost 5 bases and J lost 2, with 10 bases in between. CDR3 bases: TGTGCCAGCAGTAGTCCGGGGACTGGAAACACCATATATTTT. As protein: CASSSPGTGNTIYF.

Here the CDR3 reads CASSPRDSYEQYF. The CDR3 nucleotides read TGTGCCAGCTCACCGAGGGACAGCTACGAGCAGTACTTC. This chain uses TRBV18 with TRBJ2-7; 7 bases align to TRBD1. The trim removed 3 bases at V and 3 bases at J, leaving 2 bases unmatched. This CDR3 spans 13 amino acids. Germline CDR1 KGHSH, CDR2 LQKENI. The variable domain in full, with the rest retrieved from reference TRBV18 and TRBJ2-7, is NAGVMQNPRHLVRRRGQEARLRCSPMKGHSHVYWYRQLPEEGLKFMVYLQKENIIDESGMPKERFSAEFPKEGPSILRIQQVVRGDSAAYFCASSPRDSYEQYFGPGTRLTVT.

The chain has TRBV2 and TRBJ1-1; D is unclear. This CDR3 region has 13 residues. The germline CDR1 and CDR2 sequences are SNHLY and FYNNEI. Trimming removed 7 bases from V and 0 bases from J, with 9 bases in between. CDR3 loop: CASIELLNTEAFF. CDR3 sequence (DNA): TGTGCCAGCATTGAGCTTTTGAACACTGAAGCTTTCTTT.

This chain links TRBV24-1 with TRBJ2-5, with D tentatively TRBD2 (7 bases). The length of the CDR3 is 15 residues. CDR1 and CDR2 from the germline V gene are KGHDR and SFDVKD. The V and J ends lost 3 bases and 4 bases respectively, with 14 bases between them. The CDR3 loop reads CATSDSAGAGETQYF. Written as DNA, the CDR3 is TGTGCCACCAGTGATAGCGCGGGGGCGGGAGAGACCCAGTACTTC.

The gene calls are TRBV11-2 and TRBJ1-1; 7 positions match TRBD1. Germline assignment: CDR1 SGHAT and CDR2 FQNNGV. Trimming removed 5 bases from V and 4 bases from J; junction bases left unmatched: 7. The CDR3 is made up of 14 amino acids. The chain's CDR3 is CASSTQGGGTEAFF. The CDR3 DNA reads as TGTGCCAGCAGCACCCAGGGGGGAGGCACTGAAGCTTTCTTT.

The chain recombines TRBV28 with TRBJ2-7; no clear D. Germline values: CDR1 MDHEN, CDR2 SYDVKM. The CDR3 extends over 13 amino acids. V was shortened by 2 bases and J by 2 bases, with 7 bases between the two germline ends. The CDR3 protein is CASSLGSTYEQYF. CDR3 DNA: TGTGCCAGCAGTTTAGGGTCTACCTACGAGCAGTACTTC.

This clonotype was detected ten times or more. V is TRBV6-6 and J is TRBJ1-3; no firm D call. V shed 0 bases and J shed 2 bases, with 8 bases lying between them. Germline lookup yields CDR1 MNHNY and CDR2 SVGAGI (reference sequence). CDR3 length: 15 amino acids. The CDR3 nucleotides read TGTGCCAGCAGTTACTCAGAATGGGCTGGAAACACCATATATTTT. It codes for CASSYSEWAGNTIYF.

The chain carries TRBV30 and TRBJ1-4; 8 nucleotides align to TRBD1. Unmatched junction bases numbered 4, after V lost 2 bases and J lost 2 bases. The CDR3 has 15 residues. Germline lookup yields CDR1 GTSNPN and CDR2 SVGIG (reference sequence). The CDR3, as DNA: TGTGCCTGGAGTCAGGGGGCAATCACTAATGAAAAACTGTTTTTT. Encoded protein: CAWSQGAITNEKLFF.

This clonotype has only a few counts. The chain has TRBV12-3 or TRBV12-4 and TRBJ1-6; unclear D gene. CDR3 length: 12 amino acids. Trimming took off 3 bases at V and 10 bases at J, with 7 bases between the two ends. The CDR3 bases are TGTGCCAGCAGTTTGGTGAACTCACCCCTCCACTTT. It codes for CASSLVNSPLHF.